Listed below are T cell receptor beta chains from one sample, sequenced in a study of blood T cell repertoires in COVID-19. The method was immunoSEQ multiplex PCR; TCRdb's version includes in-frame clones alone and lacks a portion of them. The profile covers tens of thousands of clones, with 80% to 90% appearing a single time and 10% to 15% taken by the ten largest. Source material: peripheral blood. The receptors shown here come from a man at least 80 years old with acute or convalescent COVID-19. Each CDR3 is given with its conserved first and last residue. A D gene is named only where the DNA matches it firmly. Clone size is given for some rows only: seen once, a few or many times, or a class if the clone is expanded.

D gene,J gene,clone size,V gene,CDR3 DNA,CDR3 protein
-,TRBJ1-1,-,TRBV28,TGTGCCAGCCGCGCTAGGCCCACTGAAGCTTTCTTT,CASRARPTEAFF
-,TRBJ1-6,-,TRBV11-2,TGTGCCAGCAGCCCCCGACAGGCTAGCTCCTATAATTCACCCCTCCACTTT,CASSPRQASSYNSPLHF
TRBD1,TRBJ1-5,-,TRBV2,TGTGCCAGCAGTGAAGGAGGGGGCGGTCAGCCCCAGCATTTT,CASSEGGGGQPQHF
TRBD1,TRBJ2-7,-,TRBV24-1,TGTGCCACCAGTGCTAAGGGACAGCTATGGGACTACGAGCAGTACTTC,CATSAKGQLWDYEQYF
-,TRBJ1-2,-,TRBV2,TGTGCCAGCAGTGAATGGAGACAGCAGAACTATGGCTACACCTTC,CASSEWRQQNYGYTF
-,TRBJ1-1,-,TRBV2,TGTGCCAGCCTCATCCCCCTGGGGGGGAGCACTGAAGCTTTCTTT,CASLIPLGGSTEAFF
-,TRBJ2-7,-,TRBV6-5,TGTGCCGCTTCTCAGGGGGGCGGCTACGAGCAGTACTTC,CAASQGGGYEQYF
TRBD1,TRBJ2-2,-,TRBV30,TGTGCCTGGAGTGTACCGAGGACAGGGGAGGGCCCCGGGGAGCTGTTTTTT,CAWSVPRTGEGPGELFF
TRBD2,TRBJ2-3,-,TRBV9,TGTGCCAGCAGCGCCCTAGCGGGGGGGCAGAGAGATACGCAGTATTTT,CASSALAGGQRDTQYF
TRBD2,TRBJ2-1,-,TRBV11-1,TGTGCCAGCAGCAGGGGACTAGCGGGGGGTCCCAATGAGCAGTTCTTC,CASSRGLAGGPNEQFF
TRBD1,TRBJ1-5,-,TRBV9,TGTGCCAGCAGCCCCTGGGACAGGGGGGATCAGCCCCAGCATTTT,CASSPWDRGDQPQHF
TRBD1,TRBJ2-3,-,TRBV7-3,TGTGCCAGCAGCTTGATGGGGACAGCGCAAGATACGCAGTATTTT,CASSLMGTAQDTQYF
-,TRBJ1-2,-,TRBV7-9,TGTGCCAGCAGTCACGGGAGGCAGTATTTCTATGGCTACACCTTC,CASSHGRQYFYGYTF
TRBD1,TRBJ2-5,-,TRBV9,TGTGCCAGCAGCGAGGGACAGGGGGCTTGGGAGACCCAGTACTTC,CASSEGQGAWETQYF
-,TRBJ1-2,-,TRBV10-3,TGTGCCATCAGCCCCGGGGAGGGCCATGGCTACACCTTC,CAISPGEGHGYTF
TRBD1,TRBJ1-1,-,TRBV9,TGTGCCAGCAGCCGAGGGGGCCAGGGGGCGGCGGTAAACACTGAAGCTTTCTTT,CASSRGGQGAAVNTEAFF
-,TRBJ2-2,-,TRBV5-4,TGTGCCAGCAGCTTGCAACGCCGGACCGGGGAGCTGTTTTTT,CASSLQRRTGELFF
-,TRBJ1-5,few,TRBV14,TGTGCCAGCAGCCTAAACAGGACACAGGGAAGCAATCAGCCCCAGCATTTT,CASSLNRTQGSNQPQHF
-,TRBJ2-7,-,TRBV15,TGTGCCACCGGGACAAGGATCTCCTACGAGCAGTACTTC,CATGTRISYEQYF
TRBD1,TRBJ1-4,once,TRBV2,TGTGCCAGAAGGGACAGGGGGAATGAAAAACTGTTTTTT,CARRDRGNEKLFF
-,TRBJ2-7,-,TRBV10-1,TGCGCCAGCAGTGAGTCGGTTAGGGGTTTACGGGAGCAGTACTTC,CASSESVRGLREQYF
TRBD1,TRBJ1-4,-,TRBV6-5,TGTGCCAGCAACCGGGGACAGCTCTTTAATGAAAAACTGTTTTTT,CASNRGQLFNEKLFF
-,TRBJ1-1,-,TRBV29-1,TGCAGCGTTGGGAGGGGGAACACTGAAGCTTTCTTT,CSVGRGNTEAFF
-,TRBJ2-3,-,TRBV28,TGTGCCAGCAGGACCGGGACACCTAATACGCAGTATTTT,CASRTGTPNTQYF
TRBD2,TRBJ2-1,-,TRBV11-3,TGTGCCAGCAGCCCGGGGAGAAATCGCGGGGGGCTTGAGCAGTTCTTC,CASSPGRNRGGLEQFF
-,TRBJ2-7,-,TRBV6-2/TRBV6-3,TGTGCCAGCAGTTACTTGCAGGATAACACCTACGAGCAGTACTTC,CASSYLQDNTYEQYF
TRBD2,TRBJ2-1,-,TRBV29-1,TGCAGCGTCAGGCGTCTAGCGGGGGGTCTCTCCTACAATGAGCAGTTCTTC,CSVRRLAGGLSYNEQFF
TRBD2,TRBJ2-3,-,TRBV4-2,TGTGCCAGCAGCCAAGGGTATGGTCGGGGGGGAGTCACAGATACGCAGTATTTT,CASSQGYGRGGVTDTQYF
-,TRBJ1-1,-,TRBV7-3,TGTGCCAGCAGCTTAGGGCCCACGAACACTGAAGCTTTCTTT,CASSLGPTNTEAFF
-,TRBJ2-5,-,TRBV27,TGTGCCAGCTCCCCTTGGGGGCACCAAGAGACCCAGTACTTC,CASSPWGHQETQYF
TRBD1,TRBJ1-5,-,TRBV3-1/TRBV3-2,TGTGCCAGCAGCCAAGACGGGACAGGGGGCAATCAGCCCCAGCATTTT,CASSQDGTGGNQPQHF
-,TRBJ1-5,-,TRBV7-9,TGTGCCAGCAGCTTTGATGGCCGGGGTCAGCCCCAGCATTTT,CASSFDGRGQPQHF
-,TRBJ1-3,once,TRBV5-6,TGTGCCAGCAGCTTGAAGACATACACCATATATTTT,CASSLKTYTIYF
TRBD2,TRBJ2-7,-,TRBV20-1,TGCAGTGCTAGACAGGGAGGGGAGCAGTACTTC,CSARQGGEQYF
TRBD1,TRBJ1-5,-,TRBV28,TGTGCCAGCAGCCCAGGGGGTAGCAATCAGCCCCAGCATTTT,CASSPGGSNQPQHF
TRBD2,TRBJ2-5,once,TRBV2,TGTGCCAGCAGTGAGCCCTGGCTAGCGGGGGGTCAAGAGACCCAGTACTTC,CASSEPWLAGGQETQYF
TRBD1,TRBJ1-5,-,TRBV6-1,TGTGCCAGCAGTGAACAGGGACAGAATCAGCCCCAGCATTTT,CASSEQGQNQPQHF
-,TRBJ1-1,-,TRBV2,TGTGCCAGCAGTGCCTACAGGGCAACTGAAGCTTTCTTT,CASSAYRATEAFF
-,TRBJ1-1,-,TRBV3-1/TRBV3-2,TGTGCCAGCAGCCAAGTCGGAGGGAACACTGAAGCTTTCTTT,CASSQVGGNTEAFF
TRBD1,TRBJ1-4,-,TRBV9,TGTGCCAGCAGCGTAGGGGCAGGGGGGTTGGAAAAACTGTTTTTT,CASSVGAGGLEKLFF
-,TRBJ1-5,-,TRBV9,TGTGCCAGCAGCGAGGGGCTATGGGATCAGCCCCAGCATTTT,CASSEGLWDQPQHF
TRBD1,TRBJ1-2,-,TRBV2,TGTGCCAGCATAGGACAGGCCTATGGCTACACCTTC,CASIGQAYGYTF
-,TRBJ1-1,-,TRBV3-1/TRBV3-2,TGTGCCAGCAGCCCCTGGGGGACTGAGAACACTGAAGCTTTCTTT,CASSPWGTENTEAFF
-,TRBJ2-3,-,TRBV19,TGTGCCAGTAGCCGAGGGGGTAGCACAGATACGCAGTATTTT,CASSRGGSTDTQYF
-,TRBJ1-5,-,TRBV29-1,TGCAGCGTCGGAGGAGGAGATCAGCCCCAGCATTTT,CSVGGGDQPQHF
-,TRBJ1-1,-,TRBV2,TGTGCCAGCAGGAAATCCGCGGTTCGGGACACTGAAGCTTTCTTT,CASRKSAVRDTEAFF
-,TRBJ1-2,-,TRBV6-1,TGTGCCAGCAGTGACAGGGTAACCCGTTCGAATGGCTACACCTTC,CASSDRVTRSNGYTF
-,TRBJ2-3,-,TRBV10-3,TGTGCCATTCAATCGGGACAGTTAGAGGAAAGGGGGGGCACAGATACGCAGTATTTT,CAIQSGQLEERGGTDTQYF
TRBD2,TRBJ2-1,once,TRBV13,TGTGCCAGCAGCTTAAGTAGACTAGCGGGGGGTAATGAGCAGTTCTTC,CASSLSRLAGGNEQFF
TRBD1,TRBJ1-2,-,TRBV5-1,TGCGCCAGCAGCTTGAACCCCCGGGACAGACACTATGGCTACACCTTC,CASSLNPRDRHYGYTF
-,TRBJ1-6,-,TRBV27,TGTGCCAGCAGTTTTGCCCCGGGGAGAGGGAATTCACCCCTCCACTTT,CASSFAPGRGNSPLHF
TRBD1,TRBJ1-1,-,TRBV12-3/TRBV12-4,TGTGCCAGCAGGACAGGGATGAACACTGAAGCTTTCTTT,CASRTGMNTEAFF